Listed here is a single T cell receptor (beta chain). This clone's antigen is unknown. Base qualities are missing; no much larger clone stands one base away. Libraries were made using the immunoSEQ multiplex PCR assay. The table was pulled from immuneACCESS by TCRdb, which kept in-frame rearrangements only. Such tables lose some clones; where checked, under half of the loss comes from unresolved V genes, and the rest has no known cause. In all, the sample holds tens of thousands of clones, and around 94% of those were seen once. The ten largest account for 0.38% of the sample. The data stem from a study of technical replicates of blood from a handful of donors (TCRdb year 2017). The CDR1 and CDR2 encoded by the germline V gene are SQVTM and ANQGSEA. Reading from cysteine to phenylalanine, the CDR3 counts 14 amino acids. Here the CDR3 DNA is all that survives: 42 bases in frame from base 1. V loses 3 bases at its end and J loses 6 bases; junction bases beyond the gene matches: 11.

This TCR was recovered from a human donor in good health. The sequencing input was T cells isolated from PBMCs. Rearrangement joined TRBV29-1 to TRBJ2-7, with TRBD2 identical over 7 junction bases. The CDR3 here reads CSVDVIGSGGEQYF. The DNA is TGCAGCGTTGATGTCATCGGGTCGGGAGGCGAGCAGTACTTC.